This TCR beta chain came from a study of human T cells and chemical hapten exposure (dated by TCRdb to about 2021). Context from the whole study: For sensitization, 2% DPC in acetone was applied to a 2 cm by 2 cm area of upper inner arm skin. Patch testing was done on the upper back using Finn chambers containing 0.01% DPC, and results were scored after 6 days according to International Contact Dermatitis Research Group standards. The study tracked peripheral blood TCR repertoire changes in vivo during primary and secondary sensitization to the hapten diphenylcyclopropenone (DPC) in alopecia patients. The patient cohort, mostly female, included alopecia areata with under or over 50% scalp involvement, alopecia totalis and alopecia universalis. Blood was sampled from patients pre-sensitization (week 0) and at 2, 6 and about 24 weeks after DPC sensitization. The libraries were sequenced as a pool, and the TCR yield per sample differed mostly because of small variations in library volumes within the pool. Throughout the study period of around 24 weeks, patients also received therapeutic DPC doses to the scalp every week. For TCR sequencing, blood came from 25 to 35 alopecia patients at anywhere from one to four time points (pre-sensitization, 2, 6 and 24 weeks).

The label giving this sample's time point can be read as: patch test 1, 2 weeks after DPC sensitization. The sample's treatment or condition label is to be understood as: therapeutic diphenylcyclopropenone sensitization with weekly scalp DPC. At each patch-test visit, blood was drawn before the patch test was applied. Eligible patients were aged 18 to 70, diagnosed with alopecia, deemed suitable for DPC therapy, and excluded if pregnant. Total RNA was isolated from unfractionated whole blood collected in Tempus Blood RNA tubes. The method behind the library was RACE. The sequencer was a NextSeq 500. During library preparation, unique molecular identifiers were attached to individual cDNA molecules so that TCRs could be counted in a quantitative, reproducible way. From each blood RNA sample, both TCR alpha and TCR beta chains were sequenced. As for how the authors treated the data: The median number of TCRs per sample was roughly 100,000, ranging from roughly 20,000 to 700,000. The Decombinator software suite was used to annotate V, J and CDR3 in the TCR reads. To make PS versus PT1 abundance plots, every sample was subsampled to the same number of TCRs (28,000). TCRs were defined as expanded if absent before sensitization and observed at least eight times at the 2-week time point. The public reads were quality trimmed at Q25 with fastp and then assembled into clones with MiXCR by TCRdb, keeping productive beta chains. Every CDR3 protein is listed once, alongside the most common genes and DNA of its rows. The V and J calls shown here were made by TCRdb, not taken from the authors' results. For this sample the table gives over 95,000 distinct CDR3 sequences, of which roughly 12% were detected only once. Jointly, the top ten make up 2% to 2.5% of the sample.

CDR1 and CDR2, looked up from the germline V gene, are MNHNS and SASEGT. The CDR3 numbers 15 residues from cysteine through phenylalanine. CDR3 DNA only is kept here, 45 bases in frame from base 1. Unmatched junction bases come to 8, with V trimmed by 4 bases and J by 6 bases. Broader findings and caveats from the paper: Significantly more large CDR3 similarity clusters were formed by expanded TCRs than by pre-sensitization or healthy control sets, consistent with antigen-driven responses. A positive correlation was found between the number of PT1 expanded TCRs and patch test score, with significance reached at thresholds 8, 16 and 32 but not 4. All patients had alopecia, a presumed autoimmune disease, so their immune response might differ from that of healthy individuals. DPC sensitization did not change the number of TCRs with a frequency above 1 in 1000, and there was no evidence of changes in global repertoire structure. Repeated subsampling changed both the strength of the expansion versus patch-test correlation and the threshold at which that correlation became significant.

This clonotype was seen a few times. Its antigen is unknown. The record has no base qualities; no much larger clone is one base away. The chain couples TRBV6-1 to TRBJ2-7; TRBD2 matches 11 bases in the middle. The material sequenced was whole blood, taken in connection with sensitization to the hapten diphenylcyclopropenone (DPC). This TCR was sampled from a woman aged 35 to 49 with alopecia areata. Some clones in this sample may be carry-over from other donors' samples. The CDR3: CASSASTSGSGEQYF. The DNA reads as follows: TGTGCCAGCAGTGCGTCTACTAGCGGGAGCGGCGAGCAGTACTTC.